This record looks at one T cell receptor beta chain sequence and its context. Its cognate antigen is unknown. With random hexamers, reverse transcription was performed on roughly 0.45 to 1 ug of RNA. Amplification of the TCR beta CDR3 was carried out by immunoSEQ multiplex PCR, which spanned a total of 54 Vbeta and 13 Jbeta segments. TCRdb reprocessed the immunoSEQ multiplex PCR reads via MiXCR and lists one record per CDR3 protein. The sample carries fewer than 250,000 distinct CDR3 sequences, roughly 92% recorded once. The sample comes from a study of CD8 T cells in Susac syndrome. Blood CD8+ and CD4+ T cells underwent high-throughput TCR beta sequencing. Study-level findings and limits: In its TCR sequencing and HLA analysis, the study acknowledged that the number of individuals was relatively small.

Germline V gene lookup returns CDR1 SGDLS and CDR2 YYNGEE. The CDR3 contains 14 residues. Trimming took off 4 bases at V and 4 bases at J, with 12 bases between the two ends. Sequencing was done on a sample of CD4+ T cells from PBMCs. This TCR derives from a human donor in good health. This rearrangement joins TRBV9 to TRBJ1-3; D call uncertain. CDR3 in amino acids: CASSYRLEGNTIYF. CDR3 bases: TGTGCCAGCAGCTACAGACTGGAAGGAAACACCATATATTTT.